This T cell receptor beta chain is drawn from a study of cytomegalovirus exposure and HLA in healthy donors. The germline V gene has CDR1 SSHAT and CDR2 FNYEAQ (reference sequence). The CDR3 length is 15 residues. Of note for this clone: An end of the junction differs from the germline gene, which may be a read error.

Both 60 Vbeta primers and 13 Jbeta primers went into the PCR. Method: immunoSEQ multiplex PCR; TCRdb's copy keeps in-frame clones and lacks some. The table lists 150,000 to 200,000 clones, over 65% of them singletons. Sequenced material: PBMCs. The clonotype was recovered from a woman aged 50 to 60 in good health and CMV-seropositive. This chain links TRBV7-7 with TRBJ2-5; tentative D call: TRBD2 (7 bases). Written as DNA, the CDR3 is TGTGCTAGCAGCTTAGGAGGGGGGGGGTATGAGACCCAGTACTTC. Its translation is CASSLGGGGYETQYF.